This T cell receptor beta chain was documented in a study of early T cells in non-severe SARS-CoV-2 infection. General study points: Using VDJdb, the matching emphasized anti-spike CD8 responses while missing private and CD4 specificities.

TCRdb fed the 5' RACE reads into MiXCR, producing one record per CDR3 protein. Of about 68,000 distinct CDR3 sequences listed, roughly 10% are singletons. About this clonotype: Its specificity is not known.

V was trimmed by 2 bases and J by 5 bases, leaving 4 bases between them. This CDR3 comprises 12 residues. The receptor comes from an adult who was a healthcare worker with PCR-confirmed SARS-CoV-2 infection or an uninfected control (not recorded which). Sequenced: whole blood. The chain couples TRBV12-3 or TRBV12-4 to TRBJ1-3; D unresolved. CDR3 region: CASSLNRNTIYF. CDR3 bases: TGTGCCAGCAGTTTAAATCGAAACACCATATATTTT.